This is a list of T cell receptor beta chains from one sample in a study of blood T cell repertoires in COVID-19. Produced via immunoSEQ multiplex PCR; TCRdb's table is partial and in-frame only. The sample shows roughly 59,000 clones, about 81% of them seen only once. Sample: peripheral blood. Receptor source: an elderly man with acute or convalescent COVID-19. CDR3s include the opening cysteine and the closing phenylalanine or tryptophan. A D gene is named only where the DNA matches it firmly. Part of the rows lack a size; the others show once, few, many or a class for expanded clones.

NA,TRBJ2-7,TRBV3-1/TRBV3-2,NA,TGTGCCAGCAGCCCGCCGCGGCCAACCTACGAGCAGTACTTC,CASSPPRPTYEQYF
TRBD2,TRBJ2-1,TRBV7-8,NA,TGTGCCAGCAGCTTAGAAGCTAGTACTAGCGGGAGGATAGGTGAGCAGTTCTTC,CASSLEASTSGRIGEQFF
NA,TRBJ2-6,TRBV4-3,NA,TGCGCCAGCAGCCAAGATCCTCAATCGGGAGGGGCCAACGTCCTGACTTTC,CASSQDPQSGGANVLTF
NA,TRBJ1-4,TRBV2,few,TGTGCCAGCACTCGGGATGAAAAACTGTTTTTT,CASTRDEKLFF
NA,TRBJ1-4,TRBV2,NA,TGTGCCAGCAGTGAGGCGTTACAGTCTGGTGAAAAACTGTTTTTT,CASSEALQSGEKLFF
NA,TRBJ1-1,TRBV11-2,NA,TGTGCCAGCAGCCTAAACAGGGTAGTCACTGAAGCTTTCTTT,CASSLNRVVTEAFF
TRBD1,TRBJ1-2,TRBV10-3,NA,TGTGCCACACGCCCAAGACAGGGAGCGGATGGCTACACCTTC,CATRPRQGADGYTF
NA,TRBJ2-2,TRBV19,NA,TGTGCCAGTAGCATAAAAGGGAGCCTCTACGCGAACACCGGGGAGCTGTTTTTT,CASSIKGSLYANTGELFF
NA,TRBJ1-4,TRBV10-3,NA,TGTGCCATCAGCGCGGGACGCCCTTCGACTAATGAAAAACTGTTTTTT,CAISAGRPSTNEKLFF
NA,TRBJ2-1,TRBV12-3/TRBV12-4,NA,TGTGCCAGCAGTTGGGCAGCTATCGGGGGGCAGTTCTTC,CASSWAAIGGQFF
TRBD1,TRBJ2-3,TRBV29-1,NA,TGCAGCGTTGGTAACAGGCAGGGGGCTGGCACAGATACGCAGTATTTT,CSVGNRQGAGTDTQYF
TRBD1,TRBJ2-5,TRBV10-3,NA,TGTGCCACCGCAGACAGGGTCAGGGAGACCCAGTACTTC,CATADRVRETQYF
NA,TRBJ2-1,TRBV6-6,NA,TGTGCCAGCGGCGGGTTTCTCTCCTACAATGAGCAGTTCTTC,CASGGFLSYNEQFF
NA,TRBJ2-1,TRBV27,NA,TGTGCCAGCATCGCCCAGCGACGGGGGTTAAGCTCCTACAATGAGCAGTTCTTC,CASIAQRRGLSSYNEQFF
NA,TRBJ2-3,TRBV29-1,NA,TGCAGCTTCGCCCCCGAGGGAGATACGCAGTATTTT,CSFAPEGDTQYF
NA,TRBJ2-7,TRBV14,NA,TGTGCCAGCAGCCAAGGGCAGTTCTACGAGCAGTACTTC,CASSQGQFYEQYF
TRBD1,TRBJ2-7,TRBV3-1/TRBV3-2,once,TGTGCCAGCAGCCAAGATAACGGGACAGGGGACCACTACGAGCAGTACTTC,CASSQDNGTGDHYEQYF
TRBD2,TRBJ2-7,TRBV5-1,NA,TGCGCCAGCAGCTTGGGGGCCGCCGGGAGGGTCCACGAGCAGTACTTC,CASSLGAAGRVHEQYF
NA,TRBJ2-7,TRBV7-2,NA,TGTGCCAGCAGCTTAGGGAGAGCCTACGAGCAGTACTTC,CASSLGRAYEQYF
NA,TRBJ2-7,TRBV7-8,NA,TGTGCCAGCAGCCGAGTCGGGAGAGGTGTGGACGAGCAGTACTTC,CASSRVGRGVDEQYF
TRBD2,TRBJ2-3,TRBV5-1,NA,TGCGCCAGCAGCAAGACTAGCGGGCCTAGCACAGATACGCAGTATTTT,CASSKTSGPSTDTQYF
TRBD1,TRBJ2-7,TRBV7-2,once,TGTGCCAGCAGCCAGACAGGGAAGCCCTACGAGCAGTACTTC,CASSQTGKPYEQYF
NA,TRBJ2-5,TRBV7-2,NA,TGTGCCAGCAGCTTATTCTCCGGCCAAGAGACCCAGTACTTC,CASSLFSGQETQYF
NA,TRBJ2-7,TRBV11-2,NA,TGTGCCAGCAGCTTAAGATCGGCAGGTGCTACCTACGAGCAGTACTTC,CASSLRSAGATYEQYF
NA,TRBJ2-7,TRBV7-8,NA,TGTGCCAGCAGCATACTAGCCATCTACGAGCAGTACTTC,CASSILAIYEQYF
TRBD1,TRBJ1-2,TRBV5-5,NA,TGTGCCAGCAGCCCGGGACAGTCAATGGGTGGCTACACCTTC,CASSPGQSMGGYTF
NA,TRBJ2-7,TRBV7-2,NA,TGTGCCAGCAGCCAGGCCTACTACGAGCAGTACTTC,CASSQAYYEQYF
TRBD2,TRBJ2-1,TRBV19,NA,TGTGCCAGTAGTATATGGCGGCTAGCGGCCTACAATGAGCAGTTCTTC,CASSIWRLAAYNEQFF
TRBD2,TRBJ2-3,TRBV2,once,TGTGCCAGCAGCGCCCGTAGCGGGAGCACAGATACGCAGTATTTT,CASSARSGSTDTQYF
TRBD1,TRBJ2-7,TRBV27,NA,TGTGCCAGCAGTTTTATTCGCAGGGACAGGGGAACCTACGAGCAGTACTTC,CASSFIRRDRGTYEQYF
TRBD1,TRBJ2-5,TRBV5-4,NA,TGTGCCAGCAGCTTGGGGGACAGCCAAGAGACCCAGTACTTC,CASSLGDSQETQYF
TRBD1,TRBJ1-6,TRBV6-4,NA,TGTGCCAGCAGTTCGGACAGGGAATCACCCCTCCACTTT,CASSSDRESPLHF
NA,TRBJ1-5,TRBV5-4,once,TGTGCCAGCAGCTTGGGCGGGGGTGAGAGCAATCAGCCCCAGCATTTT,CASSLGGGESNQPQHF
TRBD2,TRBJ2-3,TRBV15,few,TGTGCCACCGCCCAGACTAGCGGGATCGGGGGTTTGACAGATACGCAGTATTTT,CATAQTSGIGGLTDTQYF
NA,TRBJ1-2,TRBV20-1,NA,TGCAGTGCTATCTACTTTCGGGGCTACACCTTC,CSAIYFRGYTF
TRBD2,TRBJ2-2,TRBV6-5,NA,TGTGCCAGCAGTTACCGCCTAGCGGGAGACACCGGGGAGCTGTTTTTT,CASSYRLAGDTGELFF
NA,TRBJ1-2,TRBV28,NA,TGTGCCAGCAGCCCGGGAGGGGGGCCCCCGTACTATGGCTACACCTTC,CASSPGGGPPYYGYTF
NA,TRBJ2-1,TRBV27,NA,TGTGCCAGCAGTTTCCTTAATCGTGAGCAGTTCTTC,CASSFLNREQFF
NA,TRBJ2-5,TRBV24-1,NA,TGTGCCACCAGTGATGGCTCCAGGGATTGGGGAGAGACCCAGTACTTC,CATSDGSRDWGETQYF
TRBD1,TRBJ1-2,TRBV6-2/TRBV6-3,once,TGTGCCAGCAGTGCGCAGGGGGACCGCATCTACTATGGCTACACCTTC,CASSAQGDRIYYGYTF
NA,TRBJ1-4,TRBV4-3,NA,TGCGCCAGCAGCCCATTGGCGGGCTCGCGGCTGTTTTTT,CASSPLAGSRLFF
NA,TRBJ2-5,TRBV7-2,NA,TGTGCCAGCAGCTTTACAGGTTTGGAGACCCAGTACTTC,CASSFTGLETQYF
NA,TRBJ2-1,TRBV5-5,NA,TGTGCCAGCAGCGTGGACGGTAGCTCCTACAATGAGCAGTTCTTC,CASSVDGSSYNEQFF
NA,TRBJ2-5,TRBV29-1,NA,TGCAGCGACATAAACGCCCAAGAGACCCAGTACTTC,CSDINAQETQYF
TRBD2,TRBJ2-7,TRBV18,NA,TGTGCCAGCTCACAGGGGACTAGCGGGAGATACGAGCAGTACTTC,CASSQGTSGRYEQYF
NA,TRBJ2-1,TRBV19,NA,TGTGCCAGTAGTATCGGTGGGCCCAGGGTCGGGAATGAGCAGTTCTTC,CASSIGGPRVGNEQFF
NA,TRBJ2-1,TRBV24-1,NA,TGTGCCACCAGTGACGGGACTCCTCGAGGGAATGAGCAGTTCTTC,CATSDGTPRGNEQFF
NA,TRBJ2-1,TRBV27,NA,TGTGCCAGCAGTTTCAGGCCCCCCAATGAGCAGTTCTTC,CASSFRPPNEQFF